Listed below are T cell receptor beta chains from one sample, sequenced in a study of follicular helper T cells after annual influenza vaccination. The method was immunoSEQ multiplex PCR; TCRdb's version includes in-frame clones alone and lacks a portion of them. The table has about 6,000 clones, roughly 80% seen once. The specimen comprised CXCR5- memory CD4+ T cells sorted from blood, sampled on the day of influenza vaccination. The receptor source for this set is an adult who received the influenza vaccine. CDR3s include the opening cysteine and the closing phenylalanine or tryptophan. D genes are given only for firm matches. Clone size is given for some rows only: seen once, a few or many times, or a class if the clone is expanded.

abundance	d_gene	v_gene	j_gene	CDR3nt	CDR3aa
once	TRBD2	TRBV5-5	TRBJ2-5	TGTGCCAGCAGTTCACTAGCGGGAGGGCCCGGGGAGACCCAGTACTTC	CASSSLAGGPGETQYF
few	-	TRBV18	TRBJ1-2	TGTGCCAGCTCACCGGCGGGGAGCGGTGGCTACACCTTC	CASSPAGSGGYTF
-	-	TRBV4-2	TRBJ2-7	TGTGCCAGCAGCCAAGATGTTCGGGGCGAGCAGTACTTC	CASSQDVRGEQYF
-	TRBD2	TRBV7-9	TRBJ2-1	TGTGCCAGCAGCCGAAGGGCTAGCGGTACCTACAATGAGCAGTTCTTC	CASSRRASGTYNEQFF
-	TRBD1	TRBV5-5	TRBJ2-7	TGTGCCAGCAGCTGGGGGACAGTATTCTACGAGCAGTACTTC	CASSWGTVFYEQYF
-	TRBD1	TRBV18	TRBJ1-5	TGTGCCAGCTCACCACTTGACAGGGATCAGCCCCAGCATTTT	CASSPLDRDQPQHF
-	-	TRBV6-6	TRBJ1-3	TGTGCCAGCAGTTCCCGTCGGGGCGAGGGAAACACCATATATTTT	CASSSRRGEGNTIYF
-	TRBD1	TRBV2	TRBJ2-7	TGTGCCAGCAGTGTCTTCCAGGAGAGGGGGCCCCCCAGGAACTTC	CASSVFQERGPPRNF
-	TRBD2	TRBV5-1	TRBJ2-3	TGCGCCAGCAACTACGACGGACTAGCGGGGGGACTCACAGATACGCAGTATTTT	CASNYDGLAGGLTDTQYF
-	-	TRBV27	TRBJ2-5	TGTGCCAGCAGGCGGGCCTCACAAGAGACCCAGTACTTC	CASRRASQETQYF
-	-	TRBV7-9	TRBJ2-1	TGTGCCAGCAGCTCCCTGCCGGTGGGGCATTACAATGAGCAGTTCTTC	CASSSLPVGHYNEQFF
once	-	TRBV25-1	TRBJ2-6	TGTGCCAGCAGTGAGCCGACACTCTCTGGGGCCAACGTCCTGACTTTC	CASSEPTLSGANVLTF
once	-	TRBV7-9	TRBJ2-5	TGTGCCAGCAACTTGGGGGGTCAAGAGACCCAGTACTTC	CASNLGGQETQYF
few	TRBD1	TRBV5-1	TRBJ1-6	TGCGCCAGCAGCGTGGACAGGTCACATTCACCCCTCCACTTT	CASSVDRSHSPLHF
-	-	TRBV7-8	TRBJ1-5	TGTGCCAGCAGCACTAACACGAATCAGCCCCAGCATTTT	CASSTNTNQPQHF
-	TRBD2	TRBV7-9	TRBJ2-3	TGTGCCAGCAGCTTAGATCTAGCGGGGGGGAGCACAGATACGCAGTATTTT	CASSLDLAGGSTDTQYF
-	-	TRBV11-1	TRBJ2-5	TGTGCCAGCTCACAAGATGCGGGGTCCCCCCACCGGACCCAGTACTTC	CASSQDAGSPHRTQYF
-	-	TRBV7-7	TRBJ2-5	TGTGCTAGCAGCATAATGGGCATTCAGGAGACCCAGTACTTC	CASSIMGIQETQYF
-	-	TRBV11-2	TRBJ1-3	TGTGCCAGCAGCTTAGCTTCCCCCGGTAGCTCTGGAAACACCATATATTTT	CASSLASPGSSGNTIYF
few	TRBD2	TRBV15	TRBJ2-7	TGTGCCACCAGCAGATTAGCGGGGGGGATCTACGAGCAGTACTTC	CATSRLAGGIYEQYF
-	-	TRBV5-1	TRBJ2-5	TGCGCCAGCAGCTTGGTTGCAGGGCACCAAGAGACCCAGTACTTC	CASSLVAGHQETQYF
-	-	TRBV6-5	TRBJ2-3	TGTGCCAGCAGGTCCGGGACAAGCAGCACAGATACGCAGTATTTT	CASRSGTSSTDTQYF
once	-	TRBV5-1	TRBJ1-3	TGCGCCAGCAGCCCCTCGGGGGACGGAAACACCATATATTTT	CASSPSGDGNTIYF